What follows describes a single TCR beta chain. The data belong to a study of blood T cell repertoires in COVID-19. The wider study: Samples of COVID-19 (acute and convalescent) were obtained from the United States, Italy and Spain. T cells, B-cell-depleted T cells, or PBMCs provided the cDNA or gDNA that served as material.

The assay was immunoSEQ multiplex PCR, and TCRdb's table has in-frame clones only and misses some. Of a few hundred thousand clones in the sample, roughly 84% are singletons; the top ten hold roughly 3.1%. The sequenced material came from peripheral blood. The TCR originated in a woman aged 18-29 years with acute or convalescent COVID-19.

CDR3 nucleotides: TGTGCCAGCAGTTCCTGGGGAGGGTTCTGGGAGCAGTACTTC. Protein sequence: CASSSWGGFWEQYF. The chain employs TRBV6-2 or TRBV6-3 and TRBJ2-7, with 7 positions matching TRBD2. In germline, CDR1 is MNHEY, CDR2 SVGEGT. V gave up 4 bases and J gave up 7 bases; unmatched junction bases: 10. The CDR3 totals 14 residues.